This TCR beta chain was recovered during a study of OX40 agonist ivuxolimab in advanced cancers. Germline V gene data show CDR1 as LNHDA and CDR2 as SQIVND (reference sequence). The CDR3 length is 16 residues. V was trimmed by 1 base and J by 3 bases, leaving 13 bases between them. Sequencing used immunoSEQ multiplex PCR; TCRdb keeps in-frame clones, though not all of them. The sample shows approximately 94,000 clones, 92% of them seen only once. It was autoimmune disease history or systemic immunosuppression that excluded patients. The rearrangement joins TRBV19 to TRBJ1-5, with unresolved D. The sample consisted of CD4+ or CD8+ T cells sorted from blood, taken in a trial of the OX40 agonist ivuxolimab. The TCR comes from an adult with an advanced solid tumor such as melanoma, head and neck, liver or kidney cancer. The CDR3 bases are TGTGCCAGTAGTATAGCGGCAGGCCCGGCCAATCAGCCCCAGCATTTT. It yields the protein CASSIAAGPANQPQHF.